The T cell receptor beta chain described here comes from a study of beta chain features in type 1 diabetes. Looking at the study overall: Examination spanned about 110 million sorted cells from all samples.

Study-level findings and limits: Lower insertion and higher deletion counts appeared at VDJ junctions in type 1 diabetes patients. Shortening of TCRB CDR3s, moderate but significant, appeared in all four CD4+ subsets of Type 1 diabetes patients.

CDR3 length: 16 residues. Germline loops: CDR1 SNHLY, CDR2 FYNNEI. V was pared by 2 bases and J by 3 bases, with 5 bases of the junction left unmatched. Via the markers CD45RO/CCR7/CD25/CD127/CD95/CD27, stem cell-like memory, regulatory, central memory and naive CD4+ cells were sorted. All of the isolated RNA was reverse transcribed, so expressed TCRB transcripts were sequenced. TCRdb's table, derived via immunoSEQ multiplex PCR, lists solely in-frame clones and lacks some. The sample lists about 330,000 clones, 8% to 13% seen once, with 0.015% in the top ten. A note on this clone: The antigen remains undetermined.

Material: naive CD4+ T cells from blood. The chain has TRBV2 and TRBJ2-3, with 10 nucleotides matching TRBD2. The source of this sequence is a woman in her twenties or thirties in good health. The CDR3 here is CASSEPLAGVTDTQYF. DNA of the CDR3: TGTGCCAGCAGTGAACCGCTAGCGGGAGTAACAGATACGCAGTATTTT.